This T cell receptor (beta chain) was sequenced during a study of CD39 and CD103 CD8 tumor-infiltrating T cells. Study-wide background: Shown patients: HPV-positive HNSCC, HPV-negative HNSCC, ovarian cancer, melanoma. Overall study findings and caveats: DP CD8 TILs appeared more oligoclonal than DN and SP CD8 TILs and blood memory CD8 T cells.

As for this clone: The antigen is undetermined.

Sequenced by immunoSEQ multiplex PCR; TCRdb stores in-frame clones only, minus some. Altogether roughly 5,100 clones are present, roughly 70% being singletons, with the ten largest covering 12%. Sorted memory CD8 cells were CD8+CD4-CD45RA-, regardless of CCR7. This CDR3 contains 14 residues. Germline loops: CDR1 WSHSY, CDR2 SAAADI. Deletions cut 3 bases from V and 2 bases from J, with 9 bases between. Material: CD8+ T cells sorted from blood. Subset denoted: total memory CD8 T cells (CD45RA-CCR7+/-) from blood or uninvolved lymph node. This clonotype originated in a human donor with head and neck squamous cell carcinoma. This chain joins TRBV10-2 and TRBJ2-3; possibly TRBD1 for D (5 bases). CDR3 protein: CASSEWGFTDTQYF. CDR3 DNA sequence: TGCGCCAGCAGTGAATGGGGCTTCACAGATACGCAGTATTTT.